These 17 T cell receptor beta chains were all obtained from the same sample, sequenced in a study of blood T cell repertoires in COVID-19. Sequenced by immunoSEQ multiplex PCR; TCRdb stores in-frame clones only, minus some. The sample includes hundreds of thousands of clones, approximately 90% of them seen just once. Sequencing input: PBMCs or T cells enriched from blood (not recorded which). These receptors were collected from a man aged 18 to 29 who had recovered from COVID-19.

This clone occurred a few times. The CDR3 DNA follows: TGTGCCAGCACCGAGTGGTTCAGCAATCAGCCCCAGCATTTT. Translating it yields CASTEWFSNQPQHF. The rearrangement joins TRBV6-5 to TRBJ1-5; D is undetermined. Trimming stripped 7 bases from V and 1 base from J, with 11 bases between. This CDR3 is built from 14 residues. From germline, CDR1 is MNHEY and CDR2 SVGAGI.

The chain recombines TRBV19 with TRBJ1-6, with D maybe TRBD1 (6 bases). The CDR3 runs 14 residues. Trimming took 5 bases from V and 6 from J, leaving 11 bases between them. CDR1 and CDR2 (germline): LNHDA, SQIVND (reference sequence). The DNA of the CDR3 is TGTGCCAGTAGTCCCCGACAGGTTAATTCACCCCTCCACTTT. Residues: CASSPRQVNSPLHF.

This chain connects TRBV5-4 to TRBJ1-5; TRBD1 is a possible D gene (5 bases). Germline V gene data show CDR1 as SGHNT and CDR2 as YYREEE (reference sequence). Trimming took off 0 bases at V and 9 bases at J, with 7 bases between the two ends. The CDR3 is made up of 12 amino acids. CDR3 coding DNA: TGTGCCAGCAGCTTGGATAGGGGGCCCCAGCATTTT. Translating it yields CASSLDRGPQHF.

The chain carries TRBV2 and TRBJ1-5; TRBD1 matches 11 bases. Germline V gene data show CDR1 as SNHLY and CDR2 as FYNNEI. The length of the CDR3 is 15 residues. The V gene end was trimmed by 7 bases and the J gene end by 2 bases; junction bases not matched to a gene: 4. The CDR3 coding sequence is TGTGCCAGCACCCGGGACAGGGGGGGCAATCAGCCCCAGCATTTT. The encoded protein is CASTRDRGGNQPQHF.

The chain joins TRBV6-5 to TRBJ1-2; 7 bases map to TRBD1. Germline CDR1 and CDR2: MNHEY and SVGAGI. The CDR3 consists of 15 residues. V gave up 6 bases and J gave up 5 bases; unmatched junction bases: 12. CDR3 sequence (DNA): TGTGCCAGCAGAAGAGTTGCAGACAGGGAATATGGCTACACCTTC. This gives the protein CASRRVADREYGYTF.

This clone was seen a few times. The V call is TRBV18, the J call TRBJ1-1; D unclear. This CDR3 spans 13 amino acids. Germline V lookup: CDR1 KGHSH, CDR2 LQKENI. V was cut by 3 bases and J by 1 base, with 6 bases left in between. The CDR3 region has the DNA TGTGCCAGCTCACCCATAGCGAACACTGAAGCTTTCTTT. It translates to CASSPIANTEAFF. Filled out from reference TRBV18 and TRBJ1-1, the complete variable domain reads NAGVMQNPRHLVRRRGQEARLRCSPMKGHSHVYWYRQLPEEGLKFMVYLQKENIIDESGMPKERFSAEFPKEGPSILRIQQVVRGDSAAYFCASSPIANTEAFFGQGTRLTVV.

This clone was seen just once. The V gene is TRBV9, the J gene TRBJ2-7; 9 bases map to TRBD1. Germline CDR1 is SGDLS and CDR2 is YYNGEE. This CDR3 is built from 14 residues. Trimming at V came to 6 bases and at J to 2 bases, leaving 6 bases not matched to a gene. The CDR3: CASTGQGRPYEQYF. The CDR3, as DNA: TGTGCCAGCACCGGACAGGGGCGCCCCTACGAGCAGTACTTC.

J is TRBJ2-5 and V is TRBV24-1; TRBD2 matches 7 bases. The CDR3 is 15 residues long. In germline, CDR1 is KGHDR, CDR2 SFDVKD. Trimming took 3 bases from V and 5 from J; bases not matched to a gene: 8. This CDR3 reads CATSDSGIGGETQYF. The CDR3 DNA reads TGTGCCACCAGTGATAGCGGGATCGGTGGCGAGACCCAGTACTTC.

The V gene is TRBV5-1, the J gene TRBJ1-3, with D uncertain. There are 14 residues in the CDR3. CDR1 and CDR2 (germline): SGHRS, YFSETQ. Trimming removed 7 bases at V and 0 bases at J, with 11 bases between. Written as DNA, the CDR3 is TGCGCCAGCGCGGCGGTAAGCTCTGGAAACACCATATATTTT. Its protein product is CASAAVSSGNTIYF. Full variable domain (rest looked up from reference TRBV5-1 and TRBJ1-3): KAGVTQTPRYLIKTRGQQVTLSCSPISGHRSVSWYQQTPGQGLQFLFEYFSETQRNKGNFPGRFSGRQFSNSRSEMNVSTLELGDSALYLCASAAVSSGNTIYFGEGSWLTVV.

The chain has TRBV28 and TRBJ1-1, with TRBD1 as a possible D gene (6 bases). The V gene's germline CDR1 is MDHEN and CDR2 SYDVKM. Trimming shortened V by 5 bases and J by 8 bases, and 12 bases separated the two germline ends. This CDR3 has 12 amino acids. CDR3: CASSLGGQEAFF. The CDR3 DNA sequence: TGTGCCAGCAGTCTAGGGGGACAAGAAGCTTTCTTT.

The chain couples TRBV28 to TRBJ2-7, with 11 bases that match TRBD2. V was clipped by 7 bases and J by 9 bases; unmatched bases: 2. Germline V gene lookup returns CDR1 MDHEN and CDR2 SYDVKM. The CDR3 sequence is 11 residues long. The CDR3 loop reads CASTLAGGQYF. The CDR3 region has the DNA TGTGCCAGCACCCTAGCGGGGGGGCAGTACTTC.

In its sample, this clone was seen once. This sequence joins TRBV28 and TRBJ2-7, with 8 positions matching TRBD2. Germline trimming cut 5 bases from V and 3 bases from J; bases unmatched to any gene: 27. The CDR3 is made up of 21 amino acids. CDR1 MDHEN and CDR2 SYDVKM come from the germline V gene. The CDR3 coding sequence is TGTGCCAGCAGTCGTATCCGGGGGGGTAATATTGGATGGAGCCGCTTCTACGAGCAGTACTTC. Protein: CASSRIRGGNIGWSRFYEQYF.

The chain links TRBV6-5 to TRBJ1-2; possibly TRBD1 for D (6 bases). Trimming took 2 bases from V and 5 from J, leaving 18 bases between them. Germline V gene data show CDR1 as MNHEY and CDR2 as SVGAGI. This CDR3 is built from 16 residues. The CDR3 DNA follows: TGTGCCAGCAGTTACACCTTTTGGACAGCAACTTATGGCTACACCTTC. Amino acid sequence: CASSYTFWTATYGYTF.

The chain employs TRBV28 and TRBJ2-1, with 13 bases aligning to TRBD2. The CDR3 is 18 amino acids. V lost 6 bases, J lost 0 bases, and 8 bases stayed unmatched. The V gene's germline CDR1 is MDHEN and CDR2 SYDVKM. DNA of the CDR3: TGTGCCAGCAGCCCTGGACTAGCGGGAGAGCTCTCCTACAATGAGCAGTTCTTC. Translated: CASSPGLAGELSYNEQFF.

The chain combines TRBV21-1 with TRBJ2-2; the tabulated D call, TRBD2, remains unverified against the DNA. TRBV21-1 represents a pseudogene. The CDR3 has 17 residues. CDR3 amino acids: CASSKQDGRCGTGELFF. CDR3 DNA: TGTGCCAGCAGCAAACAAGACGGGAGGTGCGGCACCGGGGAGCTGTTTTTT.

The V call is TRBV12-3 or TRBV12-4, the J call TRBJ2-5; D is unresolved. The V end was cut by 6 bases, the J end by 2 bases, with 7 bases between. The CDR3 is 12 residues long. The CDR3: CASSPYQETQYF. The CDR3 DNA sequence: TGTGCCAGCAGCCCCTATCAAGAGACCCAGTACTTC.

The CDR3 DNA follows: TGTGCCAGCAGCTTGACTCCCCTTTGGGATGAGCAGTTCTTC. It is translated as CASSLTPLWDEQFF. The chain joins TRBV7-3 to TRBJ2-1, with D hard to call. In germline, CDR1 is SGHTA, CDR2 FQGTGA. This CDR3 spans 14 amino acids. V lost 3 bases, J lost 8 bases, and 14 bases lay in between.